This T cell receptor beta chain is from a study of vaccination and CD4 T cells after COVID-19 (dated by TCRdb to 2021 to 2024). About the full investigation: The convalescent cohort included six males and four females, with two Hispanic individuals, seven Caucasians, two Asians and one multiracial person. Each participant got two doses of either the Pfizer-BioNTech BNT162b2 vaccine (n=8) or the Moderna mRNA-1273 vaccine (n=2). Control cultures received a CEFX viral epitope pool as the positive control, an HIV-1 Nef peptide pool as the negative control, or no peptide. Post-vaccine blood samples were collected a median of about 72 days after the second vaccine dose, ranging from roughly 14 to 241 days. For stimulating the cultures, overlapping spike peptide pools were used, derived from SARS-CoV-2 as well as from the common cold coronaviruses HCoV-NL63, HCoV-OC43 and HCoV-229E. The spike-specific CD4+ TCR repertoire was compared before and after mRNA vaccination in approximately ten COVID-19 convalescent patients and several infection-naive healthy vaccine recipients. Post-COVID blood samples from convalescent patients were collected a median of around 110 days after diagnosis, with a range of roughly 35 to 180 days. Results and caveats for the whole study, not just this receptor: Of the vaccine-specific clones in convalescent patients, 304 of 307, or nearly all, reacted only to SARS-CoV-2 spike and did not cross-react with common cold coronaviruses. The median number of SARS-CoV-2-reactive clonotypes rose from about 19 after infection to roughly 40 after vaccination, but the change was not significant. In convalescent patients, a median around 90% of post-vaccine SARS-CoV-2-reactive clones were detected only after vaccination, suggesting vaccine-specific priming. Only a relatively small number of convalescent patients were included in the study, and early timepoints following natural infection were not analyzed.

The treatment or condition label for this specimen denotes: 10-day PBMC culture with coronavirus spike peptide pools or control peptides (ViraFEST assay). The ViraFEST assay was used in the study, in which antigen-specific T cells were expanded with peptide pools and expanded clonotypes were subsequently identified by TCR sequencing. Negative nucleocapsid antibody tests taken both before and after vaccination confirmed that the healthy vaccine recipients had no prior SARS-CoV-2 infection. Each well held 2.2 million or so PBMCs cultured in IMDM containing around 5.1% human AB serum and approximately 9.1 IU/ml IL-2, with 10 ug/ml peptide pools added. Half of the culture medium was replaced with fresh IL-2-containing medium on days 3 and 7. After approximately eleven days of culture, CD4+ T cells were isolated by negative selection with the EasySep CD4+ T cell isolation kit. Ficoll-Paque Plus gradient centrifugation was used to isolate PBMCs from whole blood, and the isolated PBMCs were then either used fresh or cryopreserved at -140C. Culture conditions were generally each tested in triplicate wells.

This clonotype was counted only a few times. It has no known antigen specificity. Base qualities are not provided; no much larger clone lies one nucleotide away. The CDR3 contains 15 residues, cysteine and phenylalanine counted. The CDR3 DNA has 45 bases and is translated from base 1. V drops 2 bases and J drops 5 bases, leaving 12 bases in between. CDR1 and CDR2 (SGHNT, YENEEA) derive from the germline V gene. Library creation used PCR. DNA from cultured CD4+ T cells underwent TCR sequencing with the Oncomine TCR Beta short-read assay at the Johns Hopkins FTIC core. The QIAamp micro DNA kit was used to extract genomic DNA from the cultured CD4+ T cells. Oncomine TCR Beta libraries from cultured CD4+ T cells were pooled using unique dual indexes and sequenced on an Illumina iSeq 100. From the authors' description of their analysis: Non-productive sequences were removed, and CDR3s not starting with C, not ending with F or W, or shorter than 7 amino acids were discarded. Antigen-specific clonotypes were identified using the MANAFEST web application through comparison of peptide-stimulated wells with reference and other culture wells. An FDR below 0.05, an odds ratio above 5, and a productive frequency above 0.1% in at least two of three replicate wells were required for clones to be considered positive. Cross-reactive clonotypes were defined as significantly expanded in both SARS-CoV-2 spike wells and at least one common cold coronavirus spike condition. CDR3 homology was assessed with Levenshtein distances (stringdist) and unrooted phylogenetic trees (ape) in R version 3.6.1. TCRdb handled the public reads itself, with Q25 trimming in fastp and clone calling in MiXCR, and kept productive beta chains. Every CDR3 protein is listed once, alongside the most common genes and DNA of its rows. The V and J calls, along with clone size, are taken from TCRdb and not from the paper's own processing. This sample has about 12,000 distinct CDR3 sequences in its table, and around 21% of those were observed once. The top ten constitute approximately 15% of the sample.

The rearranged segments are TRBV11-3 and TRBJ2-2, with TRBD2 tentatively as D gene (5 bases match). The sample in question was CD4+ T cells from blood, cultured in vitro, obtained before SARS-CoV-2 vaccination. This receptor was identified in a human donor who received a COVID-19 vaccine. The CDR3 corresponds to CASSLRIGNTGELFF. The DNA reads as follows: TGTGCCAGCAGCTTAAGGATCGGGAATACCGGGGAGCTGTTTTTT. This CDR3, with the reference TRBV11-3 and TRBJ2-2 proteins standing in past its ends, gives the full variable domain EAGVVQSPRYKIIEKKQPVAFWCNPISGHNTLYWYLQNLGQGPELLIRYENEEAVDDSQLPKDRFSAERLKGVDSTLKIQPAELGDSAVYLCASSLRIGNTGELFFGEGSRLTVL.